This TCR beta chain was sequenced for a study of blood T cell repertoires in COVID-19. Overall study context: COVID-19 samples, acute and convalescent, were from the United States, Italy and Spain.

Trimming took 8 bases from V and 12 from J; bases not matched to a gene: 9. CDR3 length equals 13 residues. Germline V gene lookup returns CDR1 MNHEY and CDR2 SVGAGI. Sequenced by immunoSEQ multiplex PCR; TCRdb stores in-frame clones only, minus some. The sample lists tens of thousands of clones, 89% occurring once. The source is a man between 60 and 70 years old with active COVID-19. The source material was peripheral blood. This chain links TRBV6-5 with TRBJ2-1, with 11 bases identical to TRBD1. This CDR3 reads CASGPGQGVGQFF. CDR3 DNA sequence: TGTGCCAGCGGACCGGGACAGGGGGTGGGGCAGTTCTTC.